A selection of T cell receptor beta chains follows, all from one sample in a study of blood T cell repertoires in COVID-19. Assay: immunoSEQ multiplex PCR; the TCRdb copy retains only in-frame clones and omits some. The sample yields 100,000 or so clones, 75% to 90% seen once. The sequencing sample was made of peripheral blood. The receptor set was obtained from a woman aged 45-59 years with COVID-19, enrolled during active disease. Each CDR3 is given with its conserved first and last residue. A D gene is named only where the DNA matches it firmly. Clone size appears in some rows only: once, few, many, or a class for an expanded clone.

clone_size,j_call,d_call,v_call,cdr3_nt,cdr3_aa
.,TRBJ2-5,.,TRBV6-6,TGTGCCAGCAACCACGAGGGGGGGCGGCGCGAGACCCAGTACTTC,CASNHEGGRRETQYF
.,TRBJ1-6,.,TRBV11-3,TGTGCCAGCAGCTTAAGGGACAAGAATTCACCCCTCCACTTT,CASSLRDKNSPLHF
many,TRBJ1-4,.,TRBV6-5,TGTGCCAGCAGCCGCAGGGGTGGTGAAAAACTGTTTTTT,CASSRRGGEKLFF
.,TRBJ1-2,.,TRBV4-1,TGCGCCAGCAGCCAAGATTCTGGGAGTAAGGGCTACACCTTC,CASSQDSGSKGYTF
.,TRBJ1-4,.,TRBV28,TGTGCCAGCAGTCTCCCCAATGAAAAACTGTTTTTT,CASSLPNEKLFF
.,TRBJ1-1,.,TRBV7-9,TGTGCCAGCAGCCCCTCCCTCGGGGACACTGAAGCTTTCTTT,CASSPSLGDTEAFF
.,TRBJ1-1,.,TRBV5-1,TGCGCCAGCAGCTTTACGGAGGGAATACCTGAAGCTTTCTTT,CASSFTEGIPEAFF
.,TRBJ1-2,.,TRBV7-2,TGTGCCAGCAGCTTAGGTACTAACTATGGCTACACCTTC,CASSLGTNYGYTF
.,TRBJ1-2,.,TRBV9,TGTGCCAGCAGCGGGGGGGACTATGGCTACACCTTC,CASSGGDYGYTF
.,TRBJ2-3,.,TRBV4-1,TGCGCCAGCAGCCGCATACCTTGGGGCGGGGGCACAGATACGCAGTATTTT,CASSRIPWGGGTDTQYF
.,TRBJ1-1,TRBD1,TRBV12-3/TRBV12-4,TGTGCCAGCAGAACAGGGGCACGGACTGAAGCTTTCTTT,CASRTGARTEAFF
.,TRBJ1-3,TRBD1,TRBV2,TGTGCCAGCAGTACTCAGGGGGCTGGAAACACCATATATTTT,CASSTQGAGNTIYF
once,TRBJ2-5,TRBD1,TRBV6-5,TGTGCCAGCAGTAAACAGGGGGCAGTGGGAGAGACCCAGTACTTC,CASSKQGAVGETQYF
.,TRBJ2-2,TRBD2,TRBV5-4,TGTGCCAGCAGTTCTAGCGGGGGGGCCTTGAACACCGGGGAGCTGTTTTTT,CASSSSGGALNTGELFF
once,TRBJ2-2,TRBD2,TRBV7-6,TGTGCCAGCAGCCCCCCGGCGGGGGGCAACACCGGGGAGCTGTTTTTT,CASSPPAGGNTGELFF